A selection of T cell receptor beta chains follows, all from one sample in a study of beta chain features in type 1 diabetes. This table comes from immunoSEQ multiplex PCR, and its TCRdb copy is limited to in-frame clones, with some not included. The table includes hundreds of thousands of clones, 8% to 13% detected once. What was sequenced was naive CD4+ T cells from blood. The receptors come from a woman in her thirties in good health. CDR3s include the opening cysteine and the closing phenylalanine or tryptophan. Each record gives: J gene, clone size, V gene, CDR3 protein. Not all rows give a size; the values are once, few, many and, for expanded clones, a class.

j_gene: TRBJ1-5; abundance: .; v_gene: TRBV10-3; CDR3aa: CAISEDSSNQPQHF
j_gene: TRBJ2-3; abundance: .; v_gene: TRBV5-6; CDR3aa: CASSTGQALNLGDTQYF
j_gene: TRBJ2-1; abundance: .; v_gene: TRBV30; CDR3aa: CAWSGQGSHNEQFF
j_gene: TRBJ2-7; abundance: few; v_gene: TRBV2; CDR3aa: CASSTIPAYEQYF
j_gene: TRBJ2-3; abundance: few; v_gene: TRBV5-1; CDR3aa: CASSSGILAGTQDTQYF
j_gene: TRBJ2-2; abundance: .; v_gene: TRBV11-2; CDR3aa: CASSRKTGHTGELFF
j_gene: TRBJ2-2; abundance: few; v_gene: TRBV19; CDR3aa: CASTGLAQNTGELFF
j_gene: TRBJ2-2; abundance: .; v_gene: TRBV7-8; CDR3aa: CATQARGQAAAGELFF
j_gene: TRBJ1-2; abundance: .; v_gene: TRBV18; CDR3aa: CASSPRGNKIYTF
j_gene: TRBJ2-7; abundance: few; v_gene: TRBV7-9; CDR3aa: CASSLMGGPYEQYF
j_gene: TRBJ1-3; abundance: few; v_gene: TRBV29-1; CDR3aa: CSVVQASSGNTIYF
j_gene: TRBJ2-7; abundance: few; v_gene: TRBV7-3; CDR3aa: CASSLTGDRDYEQYF
j_gene: TRBJ1-1; abundance: .; v_gene: TRBV30; CDR3aa: CAWSGGNEAFF
j_gene: TRBJ2-2; abundance: .; v_gene: TRBV5-1; CDR3aa: CASSIDSGTTGELFF
j_gene: TRBJ1-4; abundance: .; v_gene: TRBV25-1; CDR3aa: CASSVGGSGEKLFF
j_gene: TRBJ1-5; abundance: .; v_gene: TRBV6-5; CDR3aa: CASSYSRQVNQPQHF
j_gene: TRBJ1-1; abundance: few; v_gene: TRBV28; CDR3aa: CASSLSAEAFF
j_gene: TRBJ2-4; abundance: .; v_gene: TRBV29-1; CDR3aa: CSVQRERNLAKNIQYF
j_gene: TRBJ1-1; abundance: .; v_gene: TRBV5-1; CDR3aa: CASSLQGSNTEAFF
j_gene: TRBJ1-3; abundance: few; v_gene: TRBV4-3; CDR3aa: CASSQGASSGNTIYF
j_gene: TRBJ2-1; abundance: few; v_gene: TRBV15; CDR3aa: CATSLRTSGSGQFF
j_gene: TRBJ1-5; abundance: .; v_gene: TRBV10-3; CDR3aa: CAIAAGGHQPQHF